Listed below are T cell receptor beta chains from one sample, sequenced in a study of STAT3 mutations in large granular lymphocyte leukemia. Clones were read by immunoSEQ multiplex PCR, and TCRdb kept only the in-frame ones, dropping some. The table shows about 12,000 clones, with over 75% occurring only once. The sequenced sample was peripheral blood mononuclear cells. Receptors were obtained from a man in his 60s with T-cell large granular lymphocyte leukemia. Some clones in this sample may be carry-over from other donors' samples. The CDR3 runs from the conserved cysteine through the conserved F or W. Rows give clone size only sometimes, using once, few, many, or a class for an expanded clone.

>-|TRBJ2-3|TRBV4-3
CASSQDWASGHTDTQYF
>-|TRBJ1-4|TRBV4-2
CASSQVGTTNEKLFF
>-|TRBJ1-4|TRBV19
CASSIGGSLTTNEKLFF
>-|TRBJ1-2|TRBV4-1
CASSQDPGDGANYGYTF
>few|TRBJ2-2|TRBV10-3
CAISDYERGLTGELFF
>-|TRBJ2-1|TRBV18
CASSPERSSYNEQFF
>-|TRBJ2-5|TRBV29-1
CSVSPGVFQETQYF
>-|TRBJ2-7|TRBV5-1
CASSLEGTGSYEQYF
>-|TRBJ2-3|TRBV5-1
CASSLGTSGRADTQYF
>-|TRBJ2-5|TRBV11-1
CASSPHGLAVGETQYF
>few|TRBJ2-7|TRBV5-1
CASSLGTGAYEQYF
>-|TRBJ1-1|TRBV18
CASSATRTGLLNTEAFF
>-|TRBJ2-3|TRBV19
CASSIRLAGPGDTQYF
>-|TRBJ2-1|TRBV5-1
CASSWGTSGNEQFF
>few|TRBJ1-2|TRBV7-9
CASSSDRGNYGYTF
>few|TRBJ1-1|TRBV29-1
CSVKPTGGWNTEAFF
>-|TRBJ2-7|TRBV7-9
CASSSALRGLSYEQYF
>-|TRBJ2-7|TRBV2
CASTFDGAPGEQYF
>-|TRBJ1-1|TRBV5-8
CASSLDHTGTANTEAFF
>-|TRBJ1-4|TRBV5-4
CASSLGTGGLGKLFF
>-|TRBJ1-3|TRBV4-1
CASSQDDFSGNTIYF
>-|TRBJ2-7|TRBV28
CASSWGQGAFEQYF
>-|TRBJ2-3|TRBV5-6
CASSSPAGGPGWGVNTQYF
>-|TRBJ1-2|TRBV19
CVSTPTERFWGYTF